One sample yielded the 27 T cell receptor beta chains listed below, sequenced in a study of post-analysis software for immune sequencing data. Whole-study findings and limits: The five TRBV segments detected at higher frequency in patients than in controls included TRBV5-6, TRBV5-1 and TRBV20-1.

Every TCR beta cDNA library bore unique molecular identifiers. Each CDR3 protein is one row after TCRdb ran MiXCR on the PCR reads. The sample has some 800,000 distinct CDR3 sequences; roughly 50% are singletons. What these receptors recognize is not known. The source material was blood. These receptors came from a girl between 10 and 17 years old with multiple sclerosis.

This clonotype was seen more than once but under ten times. The chain couples TRBV20-1 to TRBJ2-7, with D maybe TRBD2 (6 bases). In germline, CDR1 is DFQATT, CDR2 SNEGSKA (reference sequence). The CDR3 has 15 amino acids. Trimming removed 0 bases at V and 4 bases at J, with 16 bases between. CDR3 residues: CSARDRNSGEYEQYF. The CDR3 DNA follows: TGCAGTGCTAGAGATCGTAATAGCGGCGAATACGAGCAGTACTTC.

The gene calls are TRBV24-1 and TRBJ2-1; TRBD1 aligns across 11 bases. Looked up from germline, CDR1 is KGHDR and CDR2 is SFDVKD. The CDR3 sequence is 15 residues long. Trimming at V came to 3 bases and at J to 6 bases, leaving 3 bases not matched to a gene. The CDR3 here is CATSDAGTGGNEQFF. The CDR3, as DNA: TGTGCCACCAGTGATGCCGGGACAGGGGGCAATGAGCAGTTCTTC.

This clonotype appeared many times. The chain has TRBV5-1 and TRBJ1-2; D gene ambiguous. There are 13 residues in the CDR3. Germline values: CDR1 SGHRS, CDR2 YFSETQ. V lost 2 bases and J 3 bases, leaving 8 bases between the germline ends. The CDR3 sequence is CASSLRGDYGYTF. The CDR3 nucleotides read TGCGCCAGCAGCTTACGGGGTGACTATGGCTACACCTTC.

This clonotype has a single count. The chain recombines TRBV29-1 with TRBJ1-1, with D possibly TRBD1 on 6 matching bases. The CDR3 spans 14 residues. Deletions cut 7 bases from V and 3 bases from J, with 18 bases between. CDR1 is SQVTM and CDR2 is ANQGSEA in the germline V gene. CDR3 in amino acids: CSAGENGGHTEAFF. CDR3 sequence (DNA): TGCAGCGCAGGGGAGAATGGGGGGCACACTGAAGCTTTCTTT.

The rearrangement joins TRBV3-1 to TRBJ2-7; possible D gene TRBD2, 7 bases. Germline loops: CDR1 LGHDT, CDR2 YNNKEL (reference sequence). The V end lost 4 bases, the J end lost 2 bases, and 30 bases lay between the germline ends. CDR3 length equals 20 residues. The CDR3 sequence is CASSRPGVLREDMEAYEQYF. CDR3 bases: TGTGCCAGCAGCCGTCCAGGGGTATTACGGGAGGACATGGAGGCCTACGAGCAGTACTTC.

The genes are TRBV20-1 and TRBJ1-4; D not certain. The CDR3 spans 11 residues. The V end was cut by 3 bases, the J end by 4 bases, with 3 bases between. Germline V CDR1 and CDR2: DFQATT, SNEGSKA (reference sequence). The CDR3 spells CSASVNEKLFF. CDR3 DNA: TGCAGTGCTAGTGTTAATGAAAAACTGTTTTTT.

This clonotype was detected a few times. V is TRBV12-3 or TRBV12-4 and J is TRBJ1-2, with D perhaps TRBD1 (6 bases). Trimming removed 8 bases at V and 5 bases at J, with 18 bases between. The CDR3 length is 14 residues. The CDR3 is CASWAGGPRYGYTF. DNA for the CDR3: TGTGCCAGCTGGGCCGGGGGGCCTAGGTATGGCTACACCTTC.

The chain combines TRBV4-3 with TRBJ2-3; no reliable D call. This CDR3 is 15 amino acids long. V was trimmed by 3 bases and J by 0 bases, leaving 10 bases between them. Germline CDR1 is LGHNA and CDR2 is YSLEER. The CDR3 sequence: CASSQQASSTDTQYF. DNA for the CDR3: TGCGCCAGCAGCCAGCAGGCCTCGAGCACAGATACGCAGTATTTT.

This clonotype was observed a few times. The chain combines TRBV20-1 with TRBJ2-7; 12 bases match TRBD2. The V gene's germline CDR1 is DFQATT and CDR2 SNEGSKA (reference sequence). With V trimmed by 5 bases and J by 5 bases, 16 bases remained unmatched. This CDR3 is 17 amino acids long. DNA of the CDR3: TGCAGTGCTCACTTGGGGCAACTAGCGGGAGGAACTAACGAGCAGTACTTC. Translation gives CSAHLGQLAGGTNEQYF.

The rearrangement joins TRBV20-1 to TRBJ2-5; 12 bases match TRBD2. The J call may be wrong; the DNA end is better matched by TRBJ2-7. In germline, CDR1 is DFQATT, CDR2 SNEGSKA (reference sequence). This CDR3 is 18 amino acids long. CDR3 amino acids: CSAREATSGGAIWYEQYF. CDR3 in DNA: TGCAGTGCTAGAGAGGCGACTAGCGGGGGTGCGATTTGGTACGAGCAGTACTTC.

There are many counts of this clonotype. This chain uses TRBV20-1 with TRBJ2-7; TRBD2 agrees at 8 bases. With V trimmed by 0 bases and J by 2 bases, 9 bases remained unmatched. This CDR3 contains 16 residues. Germline assignment: CDR1 DFQATT and CDR2 SNEGSKA (reference sequence). The CDR3 nucleotides are TGCAGTGCTAGAGATCTTCTAACTAGCGGCCCCTACGAGCAGTACTTC. Its protein product is CSARDLLTSGPYEQYF.

There are a few counts of this clonotype. The chain uses TRBV27 and TRBJ1-5, with 7 nucleotides matching TRBD1. Looked up from germline, CDR1 is MNHEY and CDR2 is SMNVEV (reference sequence). Trimming removed 5 bases from V and 0 bases from J; junction bases left unmatched: 4. This CDR3 has 15 amino acids. CDR3 sequence (DNA): TGTGCCAGCAGTCCGTGGGACAGTAGCAATCAGCCCCAGCATTTT. Translated, it gives CASSPWDSSNQPQHF.

This clonotype was recorded a few times. The chain combines TRBV6-2 or TRBV6-3 with TRBJ2-1, with D unclear. CDR1 is MNHEY, CDR2 SVGEGT, per germline. V was cut by 7 bases and J by 9 bases, with 10 bases left in between. The CDR3 loop spans 11 amino acids. Here the CDR3 reads CASTQSGEQFF. In DNA, the CDR3 is TGTGCCAGCACCCAGTCGGGTGAGCAGTTCTTC.

In this sample, this clonotype turned up a few times. The J gene is TRBJ1-5, the V gene TRBV6-4, with unresolved D. Trimming removed 4 bases at V and 3 bases at J, with 7 bases between. Germline assignment: CDR1 MRHNA and CDR2 SNTAGT. The CDR3 contains 13 residues. This CDR3 is CASSAEVNQPQHF. For the CDR3, the DNA is TGTGCCAGCAGTGCCGAGGTCAATCAGCCCCAGCATTTT.

There are a few counts of this clonotype. Germline and junction disagree at one end, which may indicate a read error. The chain uses TRBV28 and TRBJ2-3; TRBD1 agrees at 9 bases. This CDR3 is 15 amino acids long. Germline CDR1 reads MDHEN; CDR2 reads SYDVKM. CDR3: CASSLRTGAADMQYF. The CDR3, as DNA: TGTGCCAGCAGCCTCCGGACAGGGGCGGCAGATATGCAGTATTTT.

J is TRBJ2-3 and V is TRBV7-6; D might be TRBD2 (6 bases). Trimming stripped 5 bases from V and 7 bases from J, with 16 bases between. The length of the CDR3 is 14 residues. CDR1 and CDR2 from the germline V gene are SGHVS and FNYEAQ. Here the CDR3 reads CASSLVLGGNTQYF. The CDR3, as DNA: TGTGCCAGCAGCCTGGTCCTAGGCGGGAATACGCAGTATTTT.

This chain links TRBV21-1 with TRBJ2-5; the table's TRBD1 call for D was not verified on the DNA. The J call is doubtful: the DNA matches TRBJ2-7 better. TRBV21-1 is a pseudogene locus. The CDR3 is 14 residues long. In DNA form, the CDR3 reads TGTGCCAGCAGCGCCCATGCTGTCCTGTACGAGCAGTACTTC. This encodes CASSAHAVLYEQYF.

J is TRBJ1-4 and V is TRBV12-3 or TRBV12-4; D possibly corresponds to TRBD1 (5 bases). This CDR3 has 14 amino acids. Trimming pared 1 base from V and 7 bases from J, leaving 10 bases between. CDR3 loop: CASSLVQATEKLFF. The CDR3 DNA follows: TGTGCCAGCAGTTTAGTACAGGCTACTGAAAAACTGTTTTTT.

The chain combines TRBV27 with TRBJ1-2; no firm D call. Germline CDR1 is MNHEY and CDR2 is SMNVEV (reference sequence). The CDR3 consists of 13 residues. The germline V and J ends were trimmed by 6 bases and 4 bases, with 12 bases remaining between them. CDR3 sequence: CASSKGNLYGYTF. CDR3 nucleotides: TGTGCCAGCAGCAAAGGGAATCTCTATGGCTACACCTTC.

There are a few counts of this clonotype. The chain combines TRBV6-2 or TRBV6-3 with TRBJ2-7, with D unclear. V lost 7 bases, J lost 6 bases, and 19 bases lay in between. Germline V CDR1 and CDR2: MNHEY, SVGEGT. This CDR3 has 14 residues. The CDR3 nucleotides read TGTGCCAGCACCGCCCCGGACGGCGTGAGCGAGCAGTACTTC. Translating gives CASTAPDGVSEQYF.

This clonotype was seen more than once but under ten times. The CDR3 nucleotides are TGTGCCAGCAGTTACTCGAGTGGGACAGGAACAGATACGCAGTATTTT. Translated: CASSYSSGTGTDTQYF. The gene calls are TRBV6-5 and TRBJ2-3; 8 bases align to TRBD1. Germline CDR1 reads MNHEY; CDR2 reads SVGAGI. This CDR3 is built from 16 residues. The junction had 5 bases not matched to a gene; V was cut back by 0 bases and J by 3 bases.

This clonotype was found a few times. The chain is built from TRBV20-1 and TRBJ1-5; D uncertain. Germline CDR1 DFQATT, CDR2 SNEGSKA (reference sequence). The CDR3 runs 14 residues. V was shortened by 0 bases and J by 0 bases, with 6 bases between the two germline ends. The chain's CDR3 is CSARDSYSNQPQHF. Here the CDR3 DNA reads TGCAGTGCTAGAGACAGCTATAGCAATCAGCCCCAGCATTTT.

The chain employs TRBV4-1 and TRBJ1-2; the D is unclear. Between the trimmed V and J ends, which lost 0 bases and 7 bases, there was a span of 9 bases. The germline gives CDR1 MGHRA, CDR2 YSYEKL. CDR3 length equals 13 residues. The CDR3 loop is CASSQDEGGGYTF. The CDR3, as DNA: TGCGCCAGCAGCCAAGATGAAGGTGGTGGCTACACCTTC.

The chain has TRBV15 and TRBJ2-3, with D unresolved. This CDR3 spans 17 amino acids. Germline CDR1 reads LNHNV; CDR2 reads YYDKDF (reference sequence). V lost 0 bases and J 1 base, leaving 14 bases between the germline ends. Here the CDR3 DNA reads TGTGCCACCAGCAGAGATTCTAGACCCCACGGCACAGATACGCAGTATTTT. Protein sequence: CATSRDSRPHGTDTQYF.

CDR3: CASSSSRQGSVNTEAFF. In DNA form, the CDR3 reads TGCGCCAGCAGCTCCTCAAGACAGGGTAGCGTGAACACTGAAGCTTTCTTT. The rearrangement links TRBV5-1 to TRBJ1-1, with 7 bases identical to TRBD1. Trimming took 3 bases from V and 0 from J; bases not matched to a gene: 11. The CDR3 is 17 residues long. Per the germline V gene, CDR1 is SGHRS and CDR2 is YFSETQ.

The V call is TRBV24-1, the J call TRBJ2-3; TRBD2 might be the D (5 bases). The CDR3 spans 15 residues. V lost 4 bases and J lost 4, with 14 bases in between. The germline V gene encodes CDR1 KGHDR and CDR2 SFDVKD. CDR3 sequence: CATSEPREGSDTQYF. As DNA, the CDR3 is TGTGCCACCAGTGAACCCCGAGAGGGATCAGATACGCAGTATTTT.

The chain combines TRBV7-6 with TRBJ2-6, with a tentative D call TRBD1 (6 bases). Deletions cut 8 bases from V and 1 base from J, with 18 bases between. CDR1 and CDR2 (germline): SGHVS, FNYEAQ. The CDR3 sequence is 17 residues long. In DNA, the CDR3 is TGTGCCAGCGGCGAACAGGGAACGCAATCTGGGGCCAACGTCCTGACTTTC. Translation: CASGEQGTQSGANVLTF.